These 23 T cell receptor beta chains came from one sample sequenced in a study of radiotherapy plus CTLA-4 blockade in lung cancer (dated by TCRdb to the late 2010s). To prepare the library, the immunoSEQ multiplex PCR assay was applied. This is the immuneACCESS table as TCRdb keeps it, with only in-frame sequences that have V and J called. A part of the clones is gone; compared with another copy, unresolved V genes explain less than half, and the rest is unexplained. Here the sample has about 80,000 clones; 84% occur a single time. Approximately 0.81% of the sample lies in the top ten. Here the sequenced sample was peripheral blood, taken from a patient treated with radiotherapy plus ipilimumab. The receptors shown here come from a human donor with non-small cell lung cancer who had stable disease on radiotherapy plus ipilimumab.

This chain links TRBV19 with TRBJ2-7, with 9 positions matching TRBD1. Germline values: CDR1 LNHDA, CDR2 SQIVND (reference sequence). This CDR3 comprises 14 residues. The J segment lost 2 bases and the V segment lost 5 bases, leaving 4 bases of the junction unmatched. The CDR3 DNA sequence: TGTGCCAGTAGTGCCTACAGGGGGCCCTACGAGCAGTACTTC. This encodes CASSAYRGPYEQYF.

V gene TRBV18 combines with J gene TRBJ1-4, with D unclear. The germline V gene encodes CDR1 KGHSH and CDR2 LQKENI. V was clipped by 2 bases and J by 5 bases, with 9 bases between them. CDR3 length: 14 residues. CDR3 loop: CASSPSPGNEKLFF. Here the CDR3 DNA reads TGTGCCAGCTCACCATCTCCAGGCAATGAAAAACTGTTTTTT.

The chain carries TRBV10-1 and TRBJ2-5, with 8 nucleotides matching TRBD2. The junction had 4 bases not matched to a gene; V was cut back by 6 bases and J by 1 base. CDR1 and CDR2 (germline): WNHNN, SYGVQD (reference sequence). This CDR3 contains 14 residues. CDR3: CASSPGLAQETQYF. CDR3 sequence (DNA): TGCGCCAGCAGCCCCGGACTAGCCCAAGAGACCCAGTACTTC.

This chain connects TRBV21-1 to TRBJ1-5; the D call of TRBD1 is as the table states it, not checked on the DNA. TRBV21-1 represents a pseudogene. The CDR3 consists of 16 residues. The CDR3 DNA sequence: TGTGCCAGCAGCATCACTCACAGGTGGGTAAATCAGCCCCAGCATTTT. Translated, it gives CASSITHRWVNQPQHF.

This sequence joins TRBV27 and TRBJ1-1; tentative D call: TRBD1 (5 bases). CDR1 and CDR2 (germline): MNHEY, SMNVEV (reference sequence). V lost 5 bases, J lost 2 bases, and 18 bases lay in between. This CDR3 is built from 16 residues. CDR3 in DNA: TGTGCCAGCAGTCCCCAAGACAGCTATCCTAACACTGAAGCTTTCTTT. Protein: CASSPQDSYPNTEAFF.

The chain links TRBV28 to TRBJ2-7; D is possibly TRBD1 (5 bases). Trimming took 6 bases from V and 5 from J, leaving 23 bases between them. Germline V CDR1 and CDR2: MDHEN, SYDVKM. The CDR3 runs 16 residues. Written as DNA, the CDR3 is TGTGCCAGCAGCTCTCGCGGCAGGGTGGTGTGGGACGAGCAGTACTTC. Translation gives CASSSRGRVVWDEQYF.

J is TRBJ1-2 and V is TRBV7-9; D might be TRBD1 (5 bases). The ends were cut back, 5 bases at V and 8 bases at J, with 15 bases in the middle. Looked up from germline, CDR1 is SEHNR and CDR2 is FQNEAQ (reference sequence). The CDR3 totals 13 residues. DNA of the CDR3: TGTGCCAGCAGCGCAGGGACCGTCTTCGGCTACACCTTC. Residues: CASSAGTVFGYTF.

The chain recombines TRBV19 with TRBJ2-7; tentatively, D is TRBD1 (6 bases). With 5 bases removed from V and 6 bases from J, the gap between germline ends came to 23 bases. Germline V gives CDR1 LNHDA, CDR2 SQIVND (reference sequence). The CDR3 runs 16 residues. The DNA of the CDR3 is TGTGCCAGTAGTCTACTCCCTCCGGACAGACCGTCCGAGCAGTACTTC. Protein product: CASSLLPPDRPSEQYF. Based on the CDR3 plus reference TRBV19 and TRBJ2-7, the full variable domain is DGGITQSPKYLFRKEGQNVTLSCEQNLNHDAMYWYRQDPGQGLRLIYYSQIVNDFQKGDIAEGYSVSREKKESFPLTVTSAQKNPTAFYLCASSLLPPDRPSEQYFGPGTRLTVT.

The rearrangement uses TRBV6-1 and TRBJ1-1; no reliable D call. V lost 8 bases to trimming and J lost 1 base, with 5 bases between them. The germline V gene encodes CDR1 MNHNS and CDR2 SASEGT. There are 11 residues in the CDR3. The CDR3 coding sequence is TGTGCCAGCCGGAAGAACACTGAAGCTTTCTTT. Translated: CASRKNTEAFF.

The chain joins TRBV5-5 to TRBJ2-7, with a weak D call TRBD1 (5 bases). The CDR3 totals 15 residues. CDR1 is SGHKS, CDR2 YYEKEE, per germline (reference sequence). V lost 2 bases, J lost 3 bases, and 15 bases lay in between. In DNA form, the CDR3 reads TGTGCCAGCAGCTTAAGGGGTGACAAGAGCTACGAGCAGTACTTC. Its translation: CASSLRGDKSYEQYF.

This clone showed up just once. This chain's CDR3 is CASSPQGISTDTQYF. The CDR3 DNA reads as TGTGCCAGCTCACCACAGGGGATTAGCACAGATACGCAGTATTTT. The V and J genes are TRBV18 and TRBJ2-3; a possible D gene is TRBD1 (5 bases). CDR1 KGHSH and CDR2 LQKENI come from the germline V gene. This CDR3 is built from 15 residues. Trimming pared 1 base from V and 0 bases from J, leaving 8 bases between.

V is TRBV5-1 and J is TRBJ2-1; D not certain. With 0 bases removed from V and 7 bases from J, the gap between germline ends came to 5 bases. Germline V lookup: CDR1 SGHRS, CDR2 YFSETQ. This CDR3 region has 12 residues. The CDR3 region is CASSLVRNEQFF. CDR3 sequence (DNA): TGCGCCAGCAGCTTGGTTAGGAATGAGCAGTTCTTC.

The rearrangement joins TRBV13 to TRBJ2-2; D is possibly TRBD2 (5 bases). Trimming took off 3 bases at V and 4 bases at J, with 9 bases between the two ends. In germline, CDR1 is PRHDT, CDR2 FYEKMQ (reference sequence). This CDR3 comprises 14 residues. CDR3 DNA sequence: TGTGCCAGCAGCTTTATGGGGAGCACCGGGGAGCTGTTTTTT. Encoded protein: CASSFMGSTGELFF. Filled out from reference TRBV13 and TRBJ2-2, the complete variable domain reads AAGVIQSPRHLIKEKRETATLKCYPIPRHDTVYWYQQGPGQDPQFLISFYEKMQSDKGSIPDRFSAQQFSDYHSELNMSSLELGDSALYFCASSFMGSTGELFFGEGSRLTVL.

This chain connects TRBV18 to TRBJ2-7; 7 bases fit TRBD1. CDR1 and CDR2 (germline): KGHSH, LQKENI. V trimming: 6 bases; J trimming: 2 bases; junction bases outside the gene matches: 7. CDR3 length equals 14 residues. CDR3 in amino acids: CASSPTTGAYEQYF. CDR3 DNA sequence: TGTGCCAGCTCCCCGACAACAGGGGCCTACGAGCAGTACTTC. Complete variable domain (other parts from reference TRBV18 and TRBJ2-7): NAGVMQNPRHLVRRRGQEARLRCSPMKGHSHVYWYRQLPEEGLKFMVYLQKENIIDESGMPKERFSAEFPKEGPSILRIQQVVRGDSAAYFCASSPTTGAYEQYFGPGTRLTVT.

The chain uses TRBV4-1 and TRBJ1-1, with D unresolved. Germline V gene lookup returns CDR1 MGHRA and CDR2 YSYEKL. Trimming pared 2 bases from V and 5 bases from J, leaving 18 bases between. The CDR3 extends over 16 amino acids. This CDR3 is CASSQLSIGEGTEAFF. CDR3 nucleotides: TGCGCCAGCAGCCAACTTTCGATTGGGGAAGGGACTGAAGCTTTCTTT.

The chain recombines TRBV4-1 with TRBJ2-3, with 12 bases that match TRBD2. Germline loops: CDR1 MGHRA, CDR2 YSYEKL. This CDR3 is built from 17 residues. V shed 2 bases, J shed 7 bases, and the junction held 10 bases outside the gene matches. The CDR3 here is CASSQPILAGGSNTQYF. CDR3 coding DNA: TGCGCCAGCAGCCAACCCATTCTAGCGGGGGGGTCAAATACGCAGTATTTT.

This chain connects TRBV25-1 to TRBJ2-5; D is uncertain. V lost 1 base and J lost 5, with 14 bases in between. The CDR3 is 15 amino acids. Germline V gene lookup returns CDR1 MGHDK and CDR2 SYGVNS. The CDR3 spells CASSEFTEPWETQYF. CDR3 in DNA: TGTGCCAGCAGTGAATTTACTGAACCCTGGGAGACCCAGTACTTC.

In its sample, this clone was seen a few times. This rearrangement joins TRBV5-1 to TRBJ2-2; 11 bases line up with TRBD2. CDR3 length: 16 residues. J was trimmed by 6 bases and V by 3 bases; bases with no gene match: 7. Germline V gene sequence: CDR1 SGHRS, CDR2 YFSETQ. CDR3 sequence (DNA): TGCGCCAGCAGCTACGGGACTAGCGGTGATTCCGGGGAGCTGTTTTTT. Amino acid sequence: CASSYGTSGDSGELFF.

The rearrangement joins TRBV5-5 to TRBJ2-7; TRBD2 is a possible D gene (6 bases). Germline V lookup: CDR1 SGHKS, CDR2 YYEKEE (reference sequence). There are 13 residues in the CDR3. V shed 4 bases and J shed 7 bases, with 15 bases lying between them. CDR3: CASSLAGPGEQYF. DNA of the CDR3: TGTGCCAGCAGCCTCGCGGGGCCGGGGGAGCAGTACTTC.

This clone has just a few counts. V is TRBV5-1 and J is TRBJ2-5, with 8 bases aligning to TRBD2. V shed 0 bases, J shed 1 base, and the junction held 5 bases outside the gene matches. This CDR3 is built from 16 residues. CDR1 SGHRS and CDR2 YFSETQ come from the germline V gene. The CDR3 region has the DNA TGCGCCAGCAGCTTGGCCTCGGGACTAGGCCAAGAGACCCAGTACTTC. Translated, it gives CASSLASGLGQETQYF.

J is TRBJ2-1 and V is TRBV19, with a tentative D call TRBD2 (6 bases). Germline CDR1 is LNHDA and CDR2 is SQIVND (reference sequence). Trimming left V 6 bases short and J 8 bases short, with 14 bases between. CDR3 length: 13 residues. The CDR3 loop reads CASRPTSGDEQFF. The CDR3 DNA reads as TGTGCCAGTAGGCCGACTAGTGGCGATGAGCAGTTCTTC.

The chain employs TRBV29-1 and TRBJ2-4, with D maybe TRBD1 (5 bases). The CDR3 has 14 residues. Germline CDR1 reads SQVTM; CDR2 reads ANQGSEA. The V gene lost 5 bases and the J gene lost 0 bases, with 11 bases spanning the gap. The CDR3 DNA follows: TGCAGCGTTAGACAGAACTTAGCCAAAAACATTCAGTACTTC. Amino acid sequence: CSVRQNLAKNIQYF.

This clone was picked up a small number of times. This chain uses TRBV28 with TRBJ1-4, with unresolved D. CDR3 length: 13 residues. Looked up from germline, CDR1 is MDHEN and CDR2 is SYDVKM. V lost 5 bases and J 8 bases, leaving 12 bases between the germline ends. CDR3 DNA sequence: TGTGCCAGCAGTCAGAGGATTTACGAAAAACTGTTTTTT. It yields the protein CASSQRIYEKLFF. Looking up the rest from reference TRBV28 and TRBJ1-4 gives the full variable domain: DVKVTQSSRYLVKRTGEKVFLECVQDMDHENMFWYRQDPGLGLRLIYFSYDVKMKEKGDIPEGYSVSREKKERFSLILESASTNQTSMYLCASSQRIYEKLFFGSGTQLSVL.